This T cell receptor beta chain was identified during a study of regulatory T cells in long-lasting Graves disease. Combining iRepertoire HTBI primers with Arm-PCR of CDR3 regions, the authors built TCR beta libraries. TCRdb re-derived calls from the multiplex PCR reads in MiXCR, one entry per CDR3 protein. The sample lists hundreds of thousands of distinct CDR3 sequences, about a sixth occurring once. V was clipped by 4 bases and J by 2 bases; unmatched bases: 5. The germline V gene encodes CDR1 MGHRA and CDR2 YSYEKL. The CDR3 has 15 residues. The time point is: newly diagnosed GD, antithyroid drugs for less than 3 months. TCR sequences were obtained from RNA taken from PBMCs. These data were likewise used in another study, on T cells in Graves' hyperthyroidism and ophthalmopathy.

This specimen was peripheral blood mononuclear cells (PBMCs), taken at new diagnosis, from a patient treated with antithyroid drugs. This clonotype originated in a woman aged 25 to 39 with Graves disease. The rearrangement joins TRBV4-1 to TRBJ2-5; 9 bases match TRBD1. Here the CDR3 DNA reads TGCGCCAGCAGCCGGCGGGACAGGGATCAAGAGACCCAGTACTTC. Translated: CASSRRDRDQETQYF.